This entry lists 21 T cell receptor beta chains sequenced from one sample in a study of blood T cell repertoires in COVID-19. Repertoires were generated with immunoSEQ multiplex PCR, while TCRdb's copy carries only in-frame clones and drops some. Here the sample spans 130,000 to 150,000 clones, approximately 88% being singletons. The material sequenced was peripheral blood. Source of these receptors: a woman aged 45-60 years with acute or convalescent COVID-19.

The CDR3 DNA reads as TGTGCCAGCAGCTTAGCGCAGGGAGGGGCCAACACTGAAGCTTTCTTT. Residues: CASSLAQGGANTEAFF. The chain joins TRBV7-8 to TRBJ1-1, with D perhaps TRBD1 (5 bases). From germline, CDR1 is SGHVS and CDR2 FQNEAQ. The CDR3 spans 16 residues. V was cut by 0 bases and J by 2 bases, with 13 bases left in between.

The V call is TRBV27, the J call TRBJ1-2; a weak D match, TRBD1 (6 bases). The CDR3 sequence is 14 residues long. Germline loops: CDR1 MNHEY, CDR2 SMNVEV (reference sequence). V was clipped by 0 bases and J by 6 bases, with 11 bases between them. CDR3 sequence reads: CASSLSHREHGYTF. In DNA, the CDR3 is TGTGCCAGCAGTTTATCGCACAGGGAGCATGGCTACACCTTC.

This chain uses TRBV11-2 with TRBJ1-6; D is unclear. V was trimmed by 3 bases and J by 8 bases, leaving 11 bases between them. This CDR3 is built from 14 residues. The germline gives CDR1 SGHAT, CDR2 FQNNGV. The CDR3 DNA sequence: TGTGCCAGCAGCTTCTCGGCAGGCGATTCACCCCTCCACTTT. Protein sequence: CASSFSAGDSPLHF.

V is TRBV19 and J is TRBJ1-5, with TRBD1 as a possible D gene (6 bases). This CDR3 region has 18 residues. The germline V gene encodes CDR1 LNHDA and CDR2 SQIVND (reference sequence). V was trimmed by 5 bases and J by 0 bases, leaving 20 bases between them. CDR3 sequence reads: CASSALPQGITSNQPQHF. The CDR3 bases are TGTGCCAGTAGTGCCTTGCCGCAGGGGATCACTAGCAATCAGCCCCAGCATTTT.

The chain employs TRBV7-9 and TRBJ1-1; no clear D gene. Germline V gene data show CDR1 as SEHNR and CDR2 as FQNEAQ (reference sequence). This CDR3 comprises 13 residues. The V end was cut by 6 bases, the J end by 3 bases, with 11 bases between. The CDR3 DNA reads TGTGCCAGCAGGGAGCTTGTGGACACTGAAGCTTTCTTT. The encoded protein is CASRELVDTEAFF. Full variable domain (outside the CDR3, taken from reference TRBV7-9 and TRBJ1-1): DTGVSQNPRHKITKRGQNVTFRCDPISEHNRLYWYRQTLGQGPEFLTYFQNEAQLEKSRLLSDRFSAERPKGSFSTLEIQRTEQGDSAMYLCASRELVDTEAFFGQGTRLTVV.

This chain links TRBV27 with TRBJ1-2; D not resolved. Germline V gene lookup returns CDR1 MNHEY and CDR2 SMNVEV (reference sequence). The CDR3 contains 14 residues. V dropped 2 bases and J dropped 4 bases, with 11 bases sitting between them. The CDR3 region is CASSLNLAGYGYTF. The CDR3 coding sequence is TGTGCCAGCAGTTTAAATCTCGCCGGCTATGGCTACACCTTC.

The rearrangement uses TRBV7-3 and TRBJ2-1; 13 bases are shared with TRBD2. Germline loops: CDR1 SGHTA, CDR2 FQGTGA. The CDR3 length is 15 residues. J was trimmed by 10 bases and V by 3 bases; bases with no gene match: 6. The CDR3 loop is CASSLGLAGWEEQFF. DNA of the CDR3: TGTGCCAGCAGCTTGGGACTAGCGGGATGGGAGGAGCAGTTCTTC. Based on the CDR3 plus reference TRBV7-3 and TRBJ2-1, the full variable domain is GAGVSQTPSNKVTEKGKYVELRCDPISGHTALYWYRQSLGQGPEFLIYFQGTGAADDSGLPNDRFFAVRPEGSVSTLKIQRTERGDSAVYLCASSLGLAGWEEQFFGPGTRLTVL.

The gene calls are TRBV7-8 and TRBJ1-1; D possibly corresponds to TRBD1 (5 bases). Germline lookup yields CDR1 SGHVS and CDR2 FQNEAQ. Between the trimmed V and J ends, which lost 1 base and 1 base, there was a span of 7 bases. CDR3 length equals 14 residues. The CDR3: CASSLDRWNTEAFF. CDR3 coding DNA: TGTGCCAGCAGCTTAGACAGGTGGAACACTGAAGCTTTCTTT.

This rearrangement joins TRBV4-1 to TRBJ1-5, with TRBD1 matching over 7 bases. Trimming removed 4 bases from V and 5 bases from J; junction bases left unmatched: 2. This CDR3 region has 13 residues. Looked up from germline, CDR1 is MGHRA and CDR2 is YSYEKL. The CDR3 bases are TGCGCCAGCAGCCTAGACAGGGATCAGCCCCAGCATTTT. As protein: CASSLDRDQPQHF.

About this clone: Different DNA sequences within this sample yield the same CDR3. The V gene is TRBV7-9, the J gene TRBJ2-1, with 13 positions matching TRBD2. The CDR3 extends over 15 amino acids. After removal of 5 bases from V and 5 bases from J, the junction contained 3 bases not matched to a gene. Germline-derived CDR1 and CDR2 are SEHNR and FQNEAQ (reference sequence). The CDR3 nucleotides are TGTGCCAGCAGCCCAGGGACTAGCGGGGACAATGAGCAGTTCTTC. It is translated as CASSPGTSGDNEQFF.

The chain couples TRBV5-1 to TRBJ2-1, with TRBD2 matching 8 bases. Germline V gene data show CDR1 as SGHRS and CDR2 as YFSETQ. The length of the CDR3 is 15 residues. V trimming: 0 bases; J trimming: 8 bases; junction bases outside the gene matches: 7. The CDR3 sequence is CASSLVAAGGYEQFF. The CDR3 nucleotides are TGCGCCAGCAGCTTGGTCGCTGCGGGGGGCTATGAGCAGTTCTTC.

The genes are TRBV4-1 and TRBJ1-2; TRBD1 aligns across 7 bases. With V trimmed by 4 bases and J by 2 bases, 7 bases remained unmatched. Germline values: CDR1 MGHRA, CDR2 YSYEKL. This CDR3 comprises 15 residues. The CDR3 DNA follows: TGCGCCAGCAGCCGAGAGGGGGCAGGCAACTATGGCTACACCTTC. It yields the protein CASSREGAGNYGYTF.

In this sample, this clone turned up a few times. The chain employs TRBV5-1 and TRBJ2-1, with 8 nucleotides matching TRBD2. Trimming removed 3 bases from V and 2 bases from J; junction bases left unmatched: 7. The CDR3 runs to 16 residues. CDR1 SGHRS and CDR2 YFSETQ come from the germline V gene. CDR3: CASSSEAGVAYNEQFF. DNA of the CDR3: TGCGCCAGCAGCTCGGAAGCGGGAGTTGCCTACAATGAGCAGTTCTTC. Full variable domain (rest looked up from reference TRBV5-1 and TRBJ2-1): KAGVTQTPRYLIKTRGQQVTLSCSPISGHRSVSWYQQTPGQGLQFLFEYFSETQRNKGNFPGRFSGRQFSNSRSEMNVSTLELGDSALYLCASSSEAGVAYNEQFFGPGTRLTVL.

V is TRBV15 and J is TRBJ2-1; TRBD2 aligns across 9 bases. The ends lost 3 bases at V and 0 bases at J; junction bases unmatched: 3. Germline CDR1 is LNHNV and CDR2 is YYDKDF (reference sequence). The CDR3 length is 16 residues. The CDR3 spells CATSRVSGSSYNEQFF. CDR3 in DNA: TGTGCCACCAGCAGGGTTAGCGGGAGCTCCTACAATGAGCAGTTCTTC. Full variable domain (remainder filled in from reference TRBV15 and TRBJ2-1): DAMVIQNPRYQVTQFGKPVTLSCSQTLNHNVMYWYQQKSSQAPKLLFHYYDKDFNNEADTPDNFQSRRPNTSFCFLDIRSPGLGDTAMYLCATSRVSGSSYNEQFFGPGTRLTVL.

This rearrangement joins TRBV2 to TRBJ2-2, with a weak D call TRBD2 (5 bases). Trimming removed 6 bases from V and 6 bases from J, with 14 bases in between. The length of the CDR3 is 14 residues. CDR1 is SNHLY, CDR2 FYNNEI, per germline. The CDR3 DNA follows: TGTGCCAGCAGCCCGGACTCTCGGGCCGGGGAGCTGTTTTTT. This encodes CASSPDSRAGELFF.

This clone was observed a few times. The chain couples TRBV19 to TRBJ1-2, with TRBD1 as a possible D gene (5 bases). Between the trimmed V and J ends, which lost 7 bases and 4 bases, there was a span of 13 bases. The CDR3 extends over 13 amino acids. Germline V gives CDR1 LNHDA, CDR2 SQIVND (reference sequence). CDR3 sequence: CASNPSQGYGYTF. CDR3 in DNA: TGTGCCAGTAATCCTTCTCAGGGCTATGGCTACACCTTC. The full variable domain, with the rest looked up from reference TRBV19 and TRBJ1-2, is DGGITQSPKYLFRKEGQNVTLSCEQNLNHDAMYWYRQDPGQGLRLIYYSQIVNDFQKGDIAEGYSVSREKKESFPLTVTSAQKNPTAFYLCASNPSQGYGYTFGSGTRLTVV.

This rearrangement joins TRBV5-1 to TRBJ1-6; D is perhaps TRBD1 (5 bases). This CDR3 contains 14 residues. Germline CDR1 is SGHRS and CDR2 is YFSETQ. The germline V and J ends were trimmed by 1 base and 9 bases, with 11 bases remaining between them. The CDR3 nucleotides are TGCGCCAGCAGCTTGTGGGGCGAGGTTTCACCCCTCCACTTT. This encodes CASSLWGEVSPLHF. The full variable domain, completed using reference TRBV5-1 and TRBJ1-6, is KAGVTQTPRYLIKTRGQQVTLSCSPISGHRSVSWYQQTPGQGLQFLFEYFSETQRNKGNFPGRFSGRQFSNSRSEMNVSTLELGDSALYLCASSLWGEVSPLHFGNGTRLTVT.

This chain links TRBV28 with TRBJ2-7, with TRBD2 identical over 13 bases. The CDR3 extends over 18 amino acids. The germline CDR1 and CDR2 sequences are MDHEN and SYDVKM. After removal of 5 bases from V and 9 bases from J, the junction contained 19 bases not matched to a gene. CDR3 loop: CASSPTTTTGTSGVGQYF. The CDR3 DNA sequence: TGTGCCAGCAGTCCGACTACAACTACCGGGACTAGCGGGGTCGGGCAGTACTTC.

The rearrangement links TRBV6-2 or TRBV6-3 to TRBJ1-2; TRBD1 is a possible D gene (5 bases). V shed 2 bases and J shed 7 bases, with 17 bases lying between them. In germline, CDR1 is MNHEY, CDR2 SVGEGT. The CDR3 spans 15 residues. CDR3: CASSYGRPGSPGYTF. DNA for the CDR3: TGTGCCAGCAGTTACGGTCGGCCAGGGTCCCCTGGCTACACCTTC.

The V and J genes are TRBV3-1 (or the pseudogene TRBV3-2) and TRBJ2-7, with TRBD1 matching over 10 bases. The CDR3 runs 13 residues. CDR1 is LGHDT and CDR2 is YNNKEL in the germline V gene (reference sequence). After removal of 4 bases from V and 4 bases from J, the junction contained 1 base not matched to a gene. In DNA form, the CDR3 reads TGTGCCAGCAGCCGACAGGGGGCTTACGAGCAGTACTTC. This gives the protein CASSRQGAYEQYF.

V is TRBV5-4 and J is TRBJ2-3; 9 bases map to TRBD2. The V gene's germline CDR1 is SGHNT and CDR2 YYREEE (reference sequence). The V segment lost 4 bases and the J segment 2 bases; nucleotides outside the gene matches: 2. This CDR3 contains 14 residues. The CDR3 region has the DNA TGTGCCAGCAGCCCTAGCGGGGCCACAGATACGCAGTATTTT. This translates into CASSPSGATDTQYF.